Below, 32 T cell receptor beta chains from the same sample are listed, as sequenced in a study of CD8+CD57+ T cells in acquired aplastic anemia. Patients sequenced had flow cytometry evidence of CD8+CD57+ cell expansion. Genomic DNA templated the TCR beta VDJ and CDR3 profiling. One entry per CDR3 protein results from TCRdb running MiXCR on the reads. Of about 160,000 distinct CDR3 sequences in the sample, 70% to 75% are singletons; the top ten hold around 45%. Input material: sorted CD4+, CD8+, or CD8+CD57+ T cells (not recorded which) from PBMCs. These receptors all come from a human donor with aplastic anemia.

V gene TRBV7-6 combines with J gene TRBJ2-5; perhaps TRBD2 as D (6 bases). Deletions cut 1 base from V and 5 bases from J, with 11 bases between. The length of the CDR3 is 14 residues. CDR1 SGHVS and CDR2 FNYEAQ come from the germline V gene. CDR3 sequence (DNA): TGTGCCAGCAGCTTAGGACTAGTGGGCGAGACCCAGTACTTC. Translating it yields CASSLGLVGETQYF.

This sequence joins TRBV2 and TRBJ2-7; 7 bases are a match to TRBD1. Germline trimming cut 5 bases from V and 10 bases from J; bases unmatched to any gene: 11. The germline gives CDR1 SNHLY, CDR2 FYNNEI. This CDR3 is 13 amino acids long. Here the CDR3 reads CASSNTGETQQYF. CDR3 nucleotide sequence: TGTGCCAGCAGTAATACAGGGGAAACCCAACAGTACTTC.

CDR3 loop: CASSVTGESGYTF. In DNA form, the CDR3 reads TGTGCCAGCAGCGTAACAGGGGAGAGTGGCTACACCTTC. The J gene is TRBJ1-2, the V gene TRBV9; 7 nucleotides line up with TRBD1. V lost 1 base and J lost 7; bases outside the gene matches: 4. Germline CDR1 reads SGDLS; CDR2 reads YYNGEE. There are 13 residues in the CDR3.

The J gene is TRBJ2-1, the V gene TRBV29-1; D is undetermined. V was cut by 3 bases and J by 4 bases, with 10 bases left in between. This CDR3 region has 13 residues. Per germline, CDR1 SQVTM and CDR2 ANQGSEA. The CDR3 DNA sequence: TGCAGCGTTGACGGCACGTTTTACAATGAGCAGTTCTTC. It encodes CSVDGTFYNEQFF.

The chain employs TRBV12-3 or TRBV12-4 and TRBJ1-5; 9 bases match TRBD1. The ends lost 4 bases at V and 7 bases at J; junction bases unmatched: 11. The CDR3 consists of 16 residues. CDR3 residues: CASSSVGTGRGQPQHF. In nucleotides, the CDR3 is TGTGCCAGCAGTTCCGTAGGGACAGGGAGAGGACAGCCCCAGCATTTT.

The chain uses TRBV9 and TRBJ1-2; D remains ambiguous. CDR3 length: 15 amino acids. Germline V lookup: CDR1 SGDLS, CDR2 YYNGEE. Trimming removed 0 bases at V and 0 bases at J, with 9 bases between. DNA for the CDR3: TGTGCCAGCAGCGTAGGAGTAGGGTCTAACTATGGCTACACCTTC. It codes for CASSVGVGSNYGYTF.

The chain joins TRBV14 to TRBJ2-2; TRBD2 matches at 13 bases. The germline V gene encodes CDR1 SGHDN and CDR2 FVKESK. The CDR3 consists of 17 residues. V was clipped by 6 bases and J by 1 base; unmatched bases: 5. The CDR3 loop is CASRSTSGGLNTGELFF. CDR3 DNA sequence: TGTGCCAGCAGGTCGACTAGCGGGGGGTTGAACACCGGGGAGCTGTTTTTT.

The chain couples TRBV10-3 to TRBJ2-5, with TRBD1 matching over 7 bases. Germline CDR1 reads ENHRY; CDR2 reads SYGVKD. J lost 3 bases, V lost 6 bases, and 7 bases had no gene match. The CDR3 consists of 14 residues. The CDR3 DNA reads TGTGCCATCAGATCAACCGGGACAGAAGAGACCCAGTACTTC. This encodes CAIRSTGTEETQYF.

The chain has TRBV7-9 and TRBJ1-1; 7 nucleotides align to TRBD1. Germline CDR1 is SEHNR and CDR2 is FQNEAQ (reference sequence). The junction had 9 bases not matched to a gene; V was cut back by 6 bases and J by 8 bases. This CDR3 has 13 amino acids. DNA of the CDR3: TGTGCCAGCAGGCTAGAGGGACAGCGAGAAGCTTTCTTT. It encodes CASRLEGQREAFF.

The chain is built from TRBV7-2 and TRBJ2-1; the match to TRBD2 covers 12 bases. The trim removed 2 bases at V and 9 bases at J, leaving 5 bases unmatched. The germline CDR1 and CDR2 sequences are SGHTA and FQGNSA. The CDR3 covers 15 residues. In nucleotides, the CDR3 is TGTGCCAGCAGCTTATCTAGCGGGGGGGCCTTTGAGCAGTTCTTC. Translated, it gives CASSLSSGGAFEQFF.

In nucleotides, the CDR3 is TGTGCCACCAGCAGAGATCAGGCTTACCCCAATGAGCAGTTCTTC. Its protein product is CATSRDQAYPNEQFF. The chain uses TRBV15 and TRBJ2-1, with D unresolved. With 0 bases removed from V and 6 bases from J, the gap between germline ends came to 12 bases. Per germline, CDR1 LNHNV and CDR2 YYDKDF (reference sequence). The CDR3 runs 15 residues.

The rearrangement joins TRBV24-1 to TRBJ2-1; 8 nucleotides agree with TRBD2. The germline V gene encodes CDR1 KGHDR and CDR2 SFDVKD. J lost 4 bases, V lost 3 bases, and 7 bases had no gene match. The CDR3 has 16 residues. The CDR3 region is CATSDPAGDIYNEQFF. CDR3 DNA: TGTGCCACCAGTGATCCAGCGGGAGATATATACAATGAGCAGTTCTTC.

The rearrangement joins TRBV24-1 to TRBJ2-3, with D uncertain. The germline CDR1 and CDR2 sequences are KGHDR and SFDVKD. V was pared by 1 base and J by 3 bases, with 10 bases between. This CDR3 contains 15 residues. The CDR3 region has the DNA TGTGCCACCAGTGATTTAAGGAGCTCAACAGATACGCAGTATTTT. Protein product: CATSDLRSSTDTQYF.

The genes are TRBV7-8 and TRBJ2-3; 10 nucleotides match TRBD1. Trimming at V came to 3 bases and at J to 0 bases, leaving 3 bases not matched to a gene. Germline V gives CDR1 SGHVS, CDR2 FQNEAQ. The CDR3 contains 16 residues. CDR3 in amino acids: CASSLGTGASTDTQYF. Here the CDR3 DNA reads TGTGCCAGCAGCTTGGGGACAGGGGCGAGCACAGATACGCAGTATTTT.

The genes are TRBV10-3 and TRBJ1-1; weak D call: TRBD1 (5 bases). The germline CDR1 and CDR2 sequences are ENHRY and SYGVKD. Trimming took off 9 bases at V and 0 bases at J, with 11 bases between the two ends. CDR3 length: 13 residues. The chain's CDR3 is CAMWGELNTEAFF. The DNA of the CDR3 is TGTGCCATGTGGGGGGAGTTGAACACTGAAGCTTTCTTT.

V gene TRBV6-2 or TRBV6-3 combines with J gene TRBJ2-3, with D possibly matching TRBD2 (5 bases). Trimming took off 0 bases at V and 2 bases at J, with 15 bases between the two ends. The V gene's germline CDR1 is MNHEY and CDR2 SVGEGT. There are 17 residues in the CDR3. The CDR3 nucleotides are TGTGCCAGCAGTTACTCGGTCGCGGCTAGCTCCACAGATACGCAGTATTTT. It yields the protein CASSYSVAASSTDTQYF.

The chain carries TRBV20-1 and TRBJ2-5; 11 bases fit TRBD1. J was trimmed by 2 bases and V by 5 bases; bases with no gene match: 16. Germline lookup yields CDR1 DFQATT and CDR2 SNEGSKA (reference sequence). The CDR3 has 18 amino acids. The CDR3 DNA is TGCAGTGCTCGTGGACAGGGGGCGAGCTACGGACCACAAGAGACCCAGTACTTC. It translates to CSARGQGASYGPQETQYF.

DNA of the CDR3: TGTGCCAGCACTCCCCAGCTACAGGGAAGTAATGAGCAGTTCTTC. This encodes CASTPQLQGSNEQFF. V usage is TRBV6-6 and J usage is TRBJ2-1; tentatively, D is TRBD1 (6 bases). The CDR3 is 15 residues long. CDR1 and CDR2 (germline): MNHNY, SVGAGI (reference sequence). Trimming took 7 bases from V and 7 from J, leaving 20 bases between them.

The chain couples TRBV6-5 to TRBJ1-1, with TRBD1 as a possible D gene (6 bases). Germline loops: CDR1 MNHEY, CDR2 SVGAGI. This CDR3 comprises 14 residues. The germline V and J ends were trimmed by 9 bases and 0 bases, with 14 bases remaining between them. The CDR3 loop reads CASKTGWMNTEAFF. For the CDR3, the DNA is TGTGCCAGTAAAACAGGGTGGATGAACACTGAAGCTTTCTTT.

V usage is TRBV19 and J usage is TRBJ2-1, with 9 bases lining up with TRBD2. CDR1 is LNHDA, CDR2 SQIVND, per germline (reference sequence). With 9 bases clipped from V and 8 bases from J, the junction kept 14 bases outside the gene matches. The CDR3 covers 15 residues. This CDR3 reads CASRTGAAGGHEQFF. CDR3 DNA sequence: TGTGCCAGCAGGACTGGAGCAGCGGGAGGACATGAGCAGTTCTTC.

The chain links TRBV12-3 or TRBV12-4 to TRBJ2-1; no clear D gene. The DNA end lines up better with TRBJ2-7; the J call may be wrong. CDR3 length: 12 residues. DNA of the CDR3: TGTGCCAGCAGTTTTAAAATCTACGAGCAGTACTTC. It is translated as CASSFKIYEQYF.

V gene TRBV2 combines with J gene TRBJ2-6; 11 nucleotides match TRBD2. Germline CDR1 is SNHLY and CDR2 is FYNNEI. J gave up 0 bases and V 3 bases, and 4 bases lay outside the gene matches. The CDR3 has 18 amino acids. The CDR3 sequence is CASSETSGAFSGANVLTF. In DNA form, the CDR3 reads TGTGCCAGCAGTGAGACTAGCGGGGCTTTCTCTGGGGCCAACGTCCTGACTTTC.

The chain employs TRBV10-3 and TRBJ1-4; maybe TRBD1 (5 bases). This CDR3 comprises 13 residues. V dropped 5 bases and J dropped 6 bases, with 10 bases sitting between them. CDR1 and CDR2 (germline): ENHRY, SYGVKD. In DNA, the CDR3 is TGTGCCATCAGTAGGGCGGGGGATGAAAAACTGTTTTTT. Translating it yields CAISRAGDEKLFF.

This rearrangement joins TRBV11-3 to TRBJ1-6, with unresolved D. Trimming removed 3 bases from V and 7 bases from J, with 7 bases in between. CDR3 size: 13 residues. Germline CDR1 is SGHNT and CDR2 is YENEEA. The CDR3 nucleotides read TGTGCCAGCAGCTTCTCCGGGAATTCACCCCTCCACTTT. Translation gives CASSFSGNSPLHF.

The chain uses TRBV7-9 and TRBJ2-7; a weak D match, TRBD2 (6 bases). The V and J ends lost 4 bases and 6 bases respectively, with 7 bases between them. The CDR3 spans 11 residues. From germline, CDR1 is SEHNR and CDR2 FQNEAQ (reference sequence). Here the CDR3 reads CASSSEGEQYF. The CDR3 DNA reads TGTGCCAGCAGCTCGGAGGGCGAGCAGTACTTC.

The chain links TRBV24-1 to TRBJ2-1, with 15 bases aligning to TRBD2. CDR3 length: 20 residues. V was clipped by 3 bases and J by 6 bases; unmatched bases: 14. Germline lookup yields CDR1 KGHDR and CDR2 SFDVKD. This CDR3 reads CATSDPPGLAGGRTPNEQFF. For the CDR3, the DNA is TGTGCCACCAGTGATCCCCCAGGACTAGCGGGGGGGCGTACTCCCAATGAGCAGTTCTTC.

About this clonotype: This is likely a read error, given that the CDR3 carries no conserved phenylalanine or tryptophan at its end. The chain uses TRBV20-1 and TRBJ1-2; unclear D gene. With 6 bases removed from V and 7 bases from J, the gap between germline ends came to 12 bases. CDR1 and CDR2 from the germline V gene are DFQATT and SNEGSKA (reference sequence). This CDR3 region has 11 residues. CDR3 sequence (DNA): TGCAGTGCCGGGCATTTGATTGGCTACACCCTC. Its translation: CSAGHLIGYTL.

The V and J genes are TRBV7-2 and TRBJ2-2, with 9 positions matching TRBD1. CDR1 is SGHTA and CDR2 is FQGNSA in the germline V gene. The CDR3 extends over 15 amino acids. V was pared by 5 bases and J by 3 bases, with 4 bases of the junction left unmatched. CDR3 nucleotide sequence: TGTGCCAGCAGCCGGACAGGGGTGGACACCGGGGAGCTGTTTTTT. Protein: CASSRTGVDTGELFF.

The V and J genes are TRBV12-3 or TRBV12-4 and TRBJ1-6, with 7 nucleotides matching TRBD1. This CDR3 region has 15 residues. The J segment lost 5 bases and the V segment lost 1 base, leaving 2 bases of the junction unmatched. CDR3 DNA sequence: TGTGCCAGCAGTTTAGTGGGACAGAATAATTCACCCCTCCACTTT. This gives the protein CASSLVGQNNSPLHF.

This clonotype was counted only a few times. The rearrangement joins TRBV20-1 to TRBJ1-2; D is unclear. Trimming shortened V by 5 bases and J by 10 bases, and 20 bases separated the two germline ends. Germline assignment: CDR1 DFQATT and CDR2 SNEGSKA (reference sequence). This CDR3 spans 13 amino acids. The CDR3 region has the DNA TGCAGTGCTTGGAGGGCGACCCAAGGTGACTACACCTTC. This encodes CSAWRATQGDYTF.

The J gene is TRBJ2-1, the V gene TRBV15; TRBD2 aligns across 11 bases. The CDR3 runs to 15 residues. From germline, CDR1 is LNHNV and CDR2 YYDKDF (reference sequence). V was clipped by 3 bases and J by 5 bases; unmatched bases: 3. CDR3 amino acids: CATSSSLAGDNEQFF. The CDR3 nucleotides are TGTGCCACCAGCAGCTCACTAGCGGGGGACAATGAGCAGTTCTTC.

V usage is TRBV2 and J usage is TRBJ1-3, with TRBD1 matching over 8 bases. Germline trimming cut 7 bases from V and 7 bases from J; bases unmatched to any gene: 12. Germline values: CDR1 SNHLY, CDR2 FYNNEI. This CDR3 is 15 amino acids long. The CDR3 loop reads CASTTRGDRGNTIYF. CDR3 DNA sequence: TGTGCCAGCACGACTCGAGGAGACAGGGGTAACACCATATATTTT.